Below, 9 T cell receptor beta chains from the same sample are listed, as sequenced in a study of neurological immune-mediated disorders. In TCRdb, the 5' RACE reads were re-called with MiXCR into one record per CDR3 protein. Of 50,000 to 70,000 distinct CDR3 sequences in the sample, 2% to 2.5% were seen once. Sample: PBMCs. These receptors all come from a man between 45 and 60 years old with multiple sclerosis.

This clonotype appeared many times. The chain recombines TRBV6-2 or TRBV6-3 with TRBJ2-2; D is uncertain. This CDR3 contains 13 residues. Germline assignment: CDR1 MNHEY and CDR2 SVGEGT. V lost 2 bases and J 3 bases, leaving 4 bases between the germline ends. CDR3 DNA sequence: TGTGCCAGCAGTTACGCTTACACCGGGGAGCTGTTTTTT. Its translation: CASSYAYTGELFF.

The table lists this clonotype with many counts. The chain carries TRBV5-8 and TRBJ1-5, with D possibly being TRBD1 (5 bases). From germline, CDR1 is SGHTS and CDR2 YDEGEE. The CDR3 extends over 14 amino acids. The V and J ends lost 5 bases and 0 bases respectively, with 9 bases between them. The CDR3 nucleotides read TGTGCCAGCAGACAGGATTATAGCAATCAGCCCCAGCATTTT. Translated, it gives CASRQDYSNQPQHF.

This chain links TRBV10-3 with TRBJ1-1; 7 bases align to TRBD1. The CDR3 spans 12 residues. The V gene's germline CDR1 is ENHRY and CDR2 SYGVKD. V shed 10 bases and J 5 bases; nucleotides not matched to a gene: 7. The DNA of the CDR3 is TGTGCCACAAGACAGGGAGTAACTGAAGCTTTCTTT. Encoded protein: CATRQGVTEAFF.

This clonotype occurred many times. This sequence joins TRBV7-6 and TRBJ2-3; D possibly matches TRBD1 or TRBD2 (5 bases each). The CDR3 is 15 residues long. V gave up 4 bases and J gave up 8 bases, with 19 bases separating them. CDR1 and CDR2 (germline): SGHVS, FNYEAQ. CDR3 coding DNA: TGTGCCAGCAGCTCAACCGGGGCCCGACTTGGTACGCAGTATTTT. Its protein is CASSSTGARLGTQYF.

This clonotype was recorded many times. The V call is TRBV15, the J call TRBJ2-1; the D gene is possibly TRBD2 (6 bases). Trimming took 0 bases from V and 3 from J, leaving 15 bases between them. CDR1 and CDR2 from the germline V gene are LNHNV and YYDKDF (reference sequence). CDR3 length: 17 amino acids. In DNA, the CDR3 is TGTGCCACCAGCAGAGAAGGGCGGGACTGGGACTACAATGAGCAGTTCTTC. Protein: CATSREGRDWDYNEQFF.

This clonotype was observed many times. The chain links TRBV20-1 to TRBJ2-5, with TRBD2 matching over 9 bases. The CDR3 runs to 15 residues. Germline CDR1 DFQATT, CDR2 SNEGSKA (reference sequence). The V and J ends lost 5 bases and 1 base, in that order; junction bases with no gene match: 8. In nucleotides, the CDR3 is TGCAGTGCTTTGGTACTAGCGGGCCCCCAAGAGACCCAGTACTTC. Its translation: CSALVLAGPQETQYF.

Many counts were recorded for this clonotype. The V and J genes are TRBV6-5 and TRBJ2-3; D perhaps matches TRBD1 (5 bases). CDR1 and CDR2 (germline): MNHEY, SVGAGI. The CDR3 runs to 14 residues. V shed 6 bases and J shed 4 bases, with 14 bases lying between them. The CDR3, as DNA: TGTGCCAGCAGACCAGGGCTGAGCGCAGATACGCAGTATTTT. The encoded protein is CASRPGLSADTQYF.

This clonotype was recorded once. A much larger clone differs from this one at a single base, so this may be a read error. V and J are TRBV20-1 and TRBJ2-1; D gene unclear. Germline CDR1 reads DFQATT; CDR2 reads SNEGSKA (reference sequence). The CDR3 spans 14 residues. V lost 0 bases, J lost 12 bases, and 18 bases lay in between. This CDR3 reads CSARDLTKGRRQFF. CDR3 bases: TGCAGTGCTAGAGATCTAACTAAAGGGCGACGGCAGTTCTTC.

This clonotype appeared a few times. CDR3 amino acids: CASSHSGSNYEQYF. The CDR3 DNA sequence: TGCGCCAGCAGCCACTCCGGGAGCAACTACGAGCAGTACTTC. The gene calls are TRBV5-1 and TRBJ2-7, with D possibly TRBD2 on 6 matching bases. This CDR3 spans 14 amino acids. Per germline, CDR1 SGHRS and CDR2 YFSETQ. Trimming pared 4 bases from V and 3 bases from J, leaving 14 bases between. The full variable domain, rest sourced from reference TRBV5-1 and TRBJ2-7, is KAGVTQTPRYLIKTRGQQVTLSCSPISGHRSVSWYQQTPGQGLQFLFEYFSETQRNKGNFPGRFSGRQFSNSRSEMNVSTLELGDSALYLCASSHSGSNYEQYFGPGTRLTVT.